This T cell receptor (beta chain) originates from a study of blood T cell repertoires in COVID-19. At the level of the study: Donors in the United States, Italy and Spain gave samples during acute or convalescent COVID-19. T cells, B-cell-depleted T cells, or PBMCs supplied cDNA or gDNA.

Produced via immunoSEQ multiplex PCR; TCRdb's table is partial and in-frame only. The data hold 150,000 to 200,000 clones, with around 79% observed a single time. Participants, about 18 to 90 years old, spanned approximately 25 US areas. The receptor comes from a man aged 50 or older who had recovered from COVID-19. The sample was PBMCs or T cells enriched from blood (not recorded which).

The CDR3 DNA reads TGTGCCAGCAGCTTCGGGGGGGCCTTAAGCAATGAGCAGTTCTTC. Protein product: CASSFGGALSNEQFF. This rearrangement joins TRBV9 to TRBJ2-1, with 8 bases aligning to TRBD2. Germline CDR1 reads SGDLS; CDR2 reads YYNGEE. The CDR3 has 15 amino acids. V trimming: 4 bases; J trimming: 6 bases; junction bases outside the gene matches: 9.